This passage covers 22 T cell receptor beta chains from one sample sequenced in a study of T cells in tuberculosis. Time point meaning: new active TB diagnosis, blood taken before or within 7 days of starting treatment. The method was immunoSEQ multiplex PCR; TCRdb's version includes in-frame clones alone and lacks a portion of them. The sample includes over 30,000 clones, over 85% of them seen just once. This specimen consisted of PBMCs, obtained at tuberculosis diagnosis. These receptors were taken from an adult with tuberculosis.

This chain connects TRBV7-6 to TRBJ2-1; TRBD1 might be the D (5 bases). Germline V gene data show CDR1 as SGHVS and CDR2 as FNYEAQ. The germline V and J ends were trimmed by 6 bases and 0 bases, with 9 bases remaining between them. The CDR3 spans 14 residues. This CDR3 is CASSPTGSYNEQFF. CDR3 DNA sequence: TGTGCCAGCAGTCCAACAGGCTCCTACAATGAGCAGTTCTTC.

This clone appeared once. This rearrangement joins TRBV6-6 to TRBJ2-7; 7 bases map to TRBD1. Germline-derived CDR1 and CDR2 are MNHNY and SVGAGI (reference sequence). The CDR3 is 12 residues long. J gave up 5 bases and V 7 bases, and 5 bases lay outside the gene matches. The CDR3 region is CASTDQGDEQYF. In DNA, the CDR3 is TGTGCCAGCACCGACCAGGGGGACGAGCAGTACTTC.

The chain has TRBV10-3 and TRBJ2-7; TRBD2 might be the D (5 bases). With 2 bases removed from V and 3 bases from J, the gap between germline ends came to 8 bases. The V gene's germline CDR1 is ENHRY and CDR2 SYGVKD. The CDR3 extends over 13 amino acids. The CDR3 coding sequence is TGTGCCATCAGTGAGGGAGGTTACTACGAGCAGTACTTC. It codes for CAISEGGYYEQYF.

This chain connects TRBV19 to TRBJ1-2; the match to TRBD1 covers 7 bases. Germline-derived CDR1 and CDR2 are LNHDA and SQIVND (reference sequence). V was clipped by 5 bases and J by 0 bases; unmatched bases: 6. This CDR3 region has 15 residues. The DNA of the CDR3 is TGTGCCAGTAGTTCAACAGGGGAGACTAACTATGGCTACACCTTC. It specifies CASSSTGETNYGYTF.

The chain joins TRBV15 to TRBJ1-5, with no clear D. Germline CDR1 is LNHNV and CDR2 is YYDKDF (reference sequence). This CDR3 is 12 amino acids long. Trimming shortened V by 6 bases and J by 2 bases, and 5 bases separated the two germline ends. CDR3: CATRGGNQPQHF. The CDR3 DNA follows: TGTGCCACCAGAGGAGGCAATCAGCCCCAGCATTTT.

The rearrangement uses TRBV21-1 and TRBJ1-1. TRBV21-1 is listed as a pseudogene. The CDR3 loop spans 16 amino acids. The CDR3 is CASRWSVATIRTEAFF. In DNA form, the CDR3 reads TGTGCCAGCAGATGGTCTGTAGCTACAATTCGCACTGAAGCTTTCTTT.

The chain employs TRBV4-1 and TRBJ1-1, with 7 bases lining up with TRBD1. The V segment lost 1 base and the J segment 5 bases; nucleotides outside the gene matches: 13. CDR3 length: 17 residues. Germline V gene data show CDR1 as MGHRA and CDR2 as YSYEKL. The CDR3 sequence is CASSQVYRQGVRTEAFF. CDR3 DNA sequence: TGCGCCAGCAGCCAAGTATACCGACAGGGTGTGAGGACTGAAGCTTTCTTT.

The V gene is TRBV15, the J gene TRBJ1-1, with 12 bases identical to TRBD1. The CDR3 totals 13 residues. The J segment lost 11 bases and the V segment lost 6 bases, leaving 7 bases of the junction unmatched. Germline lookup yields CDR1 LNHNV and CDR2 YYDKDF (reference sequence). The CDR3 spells CATRGQGARSAFF. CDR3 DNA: TGTGCCACCAGGGGACAGGGGGCGAGGAGTGCTTTCTTT.

The CDR3 loop reads CASSRSGLRGNTGELFF. The CDR3 nucleotides are TGCGCCAGCAGCCGCTCCGGGCTCAGGGGGAACACCGGGGAGCTGTTTTTT. The chain uses TRBV5-1 and TRBJ2-2; D perhaps matches TRBD1 (6 bases). V was cut by 4 bases and J by 1 base, with 17 bases left in between. CDR1 and CDR2 (germline): SGHRS, YFSETQ. This CDR3 comprises 17 residues.

Here the CDR3 DNA reads TGTGCCAGTAGTATTATAAGGGGGCGAGGCACTGAAGCTTTCTTT. As protein: CASSIIRGRGTEAFF. The rearrangement uses TRBV19 and TRBJ1-1; TRBD1 matches at 7 bases. There are 15 residues in the CDR3. V lost 3 bases and J lost 4; bases outside the gene matches: 8. The V gene's germline CDR1 is LNHDA and CDR2 SQIVND (reference sequence).

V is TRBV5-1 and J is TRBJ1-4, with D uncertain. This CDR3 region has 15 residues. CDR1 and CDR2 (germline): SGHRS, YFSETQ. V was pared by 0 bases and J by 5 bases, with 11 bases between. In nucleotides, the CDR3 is TGCGCCAGCAGCTTGGGACTGACCCCCAATGAAAAACTGTTTTTT. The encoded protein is CASSLGLTPNEKLFF.

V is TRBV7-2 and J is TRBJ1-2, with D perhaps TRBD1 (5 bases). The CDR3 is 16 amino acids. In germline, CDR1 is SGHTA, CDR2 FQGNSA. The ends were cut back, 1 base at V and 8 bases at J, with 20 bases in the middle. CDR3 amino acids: CASSLGGRTRVGGYTF. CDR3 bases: TGTGCCAGCAGCTTAGGGGGTCGGACCAGGGTGGGCGGCTACACCTTC.

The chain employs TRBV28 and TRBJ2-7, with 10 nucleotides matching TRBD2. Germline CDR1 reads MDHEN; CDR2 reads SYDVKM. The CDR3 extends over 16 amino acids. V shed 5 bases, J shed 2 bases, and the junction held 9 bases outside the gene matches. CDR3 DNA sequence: TGTGCCAGCAGTCAGGCCGGGACTAGCGTGACCTACGAGCAGTACTTC. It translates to CASSQAGTSVTYEQYF. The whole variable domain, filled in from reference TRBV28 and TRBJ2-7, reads DVKVTQSSRYLVKRTGEKVFLECVQDMDHENMFWYRQDPGLGLRLIYFSYDVKMKEKGDIPEGYSVSREKKERFSLILESASTNQTSMYLCASSQAGTSVTYEQYFGPGTRLTVT.

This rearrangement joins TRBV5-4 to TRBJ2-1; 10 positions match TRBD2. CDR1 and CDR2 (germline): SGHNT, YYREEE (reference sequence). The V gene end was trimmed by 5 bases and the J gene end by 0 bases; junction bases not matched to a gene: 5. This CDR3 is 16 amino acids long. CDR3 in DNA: TGTGCCAGCAGAACCGGACTAGCGGACTCCTACAATGAGCAGTTCTTC. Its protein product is CASRTGLADSYNEQFF.

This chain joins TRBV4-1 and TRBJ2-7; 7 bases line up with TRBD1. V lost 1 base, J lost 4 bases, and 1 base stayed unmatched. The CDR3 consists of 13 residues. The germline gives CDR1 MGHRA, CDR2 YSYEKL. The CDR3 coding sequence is TGCGCCAGCAGCCAAGGGGACAGTTACGAGCAGTACTTC. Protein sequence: CASSQGDSYEQYF.

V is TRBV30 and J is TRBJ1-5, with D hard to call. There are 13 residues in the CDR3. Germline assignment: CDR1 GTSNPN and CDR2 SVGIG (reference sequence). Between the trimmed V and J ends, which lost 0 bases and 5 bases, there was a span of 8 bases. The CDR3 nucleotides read TGTGCCTGGAGTGTACAGCGGGATCAGCCCCAGCATTTT. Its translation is CAWSVQRDQPQHF.

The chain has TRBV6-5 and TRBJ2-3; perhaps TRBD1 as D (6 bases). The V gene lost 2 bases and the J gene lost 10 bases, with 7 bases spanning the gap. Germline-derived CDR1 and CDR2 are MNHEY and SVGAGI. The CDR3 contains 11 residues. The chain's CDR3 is CASSYPGAQYF. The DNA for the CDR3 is TGTGCCAGCAGTTACCCAGGGGCGCAGTATTTT.

In DNA form, the CDR3 reads TGTGCCAGCAGCTTGGCTACTCGTGAGCAGTACTTC. Translation gives CASSLATREQYF. The chain recombines TRBV5-4 with TRBJ2-7; D not resolved. CDR3 size: 12 residues. Germline V gene lookup returns CDR1 SGHNT and CDR2 YYREEE (reference sequence). Trimming pared 0 bases from V and 7 bases from J, leaving 8 bases between.

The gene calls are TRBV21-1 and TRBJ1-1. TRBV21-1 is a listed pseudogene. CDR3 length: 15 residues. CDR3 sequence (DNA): TGTGCCAGCGGTAGAGGTAGGGGGGGCTTGGTTGAAGCTTTCTTT. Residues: CASGRGRGGLVEAFF.

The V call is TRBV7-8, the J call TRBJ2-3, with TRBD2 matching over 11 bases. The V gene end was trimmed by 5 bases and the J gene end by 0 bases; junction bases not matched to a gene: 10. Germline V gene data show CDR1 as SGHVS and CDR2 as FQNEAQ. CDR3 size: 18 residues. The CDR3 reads CASSHRLAGTPSTDTQYF. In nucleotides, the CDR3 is TGTGCCAGCAGCCACCGACTAGCGGGGACCCCTAGCACAGATACGCAGTATTTT. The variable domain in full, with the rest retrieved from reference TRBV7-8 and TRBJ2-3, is GAGVSQSPRYKVAKRGQDVALRCDPISGHVSLFWYQQALGQGPEFLTYFQNEAQLDKSGLPSDRFFAERPEGSVSTLKIQRTQQEDSAVYLCASSHRLAGTPSTDTQYFGPGTRLTVL.

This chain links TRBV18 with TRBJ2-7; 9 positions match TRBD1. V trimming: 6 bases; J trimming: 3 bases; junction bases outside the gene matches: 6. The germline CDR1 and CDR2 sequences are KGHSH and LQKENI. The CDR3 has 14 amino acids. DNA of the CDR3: TGTGCCAGCTCGTCGGGACAGGGAGACTACGAGCAGTACTTC. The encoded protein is CASSSGQGDYEQYF.

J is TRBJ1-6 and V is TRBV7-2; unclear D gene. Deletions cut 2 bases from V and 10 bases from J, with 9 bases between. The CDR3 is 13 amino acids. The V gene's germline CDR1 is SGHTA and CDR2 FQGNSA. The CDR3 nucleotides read TGTGCCAGCAGCTTAAACGTGGGCTCACCCCTCCACTTT. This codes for CASSLNVGSPLHF.